Included here is one TCR beta chain sequence, with context. Its antigen is unknown. The data belong to a study of a mutant IDH1 vaccine in newly diagnosed glioma. Overall study: There were approximately 62% males and approximately 38% females among treated patients, whose mean age was approximately 40 years. General study findings and limits: A vaccine-induced immune response developed in roughly 93% of the patients.

Measured with immunoSEQ multiplex PCR; TCRdb has only the in-frame clones, and not every one. The sample includes about 68,000 clones, more than 65% of them seen just once. The time point is: baseline, week 1 (first vaccination visit). Treatment meaning: pre-vaccination baseline after standard-of-care therapy. This CDR3 has 17 amino acids. Trimming removed 0 bases from V and 6 bases from J, with 19 bases in between. The V gene's germline CDR1 is SGHDT and CDR2 YYEEEE. The material was PBMCs, obtained from a glioma patient treated with radiotherapy, temozolomide or both. This TCR was sampled from a man in his fifties with glioma. This chain links TRBV5-6 with TRBJ2-1, with D possibly being TRBD1 (5 bases). The CDR3 DNA is TGTGCCAGCAGCTTGGGGGGCCGGAACTTCGTGGGCAATGAGCAGTTCTTC. It yields the protein CASSLGGRNFVGNEQFF.